A few counts support the clone carrying this T cell receptor (beta chain). Its antigen is not identified. Template switching, a step in the protocol, added a universal primer site, and cDNA carried unique molecular identifiers. TCRdb independently ran MiXCR on the 5' RACE reads; one entry per CDR3 protein. Among 400,000 or so distinct CDR3 sequences, roughly 9% were seen once, and the ten largest hold roughly 8.7%. These data are taken from a study of identical twins. Notes on the study in general: Twins shared beta out-of-frame sequences in excess, but this excess was weaker.

The sequenced sample was naive T cells sorted from blood. The origin of this receptor is a woman in her forties or fifties in good health.

The CDR3 loop is CASGMTDTQYF. CDR3 DNA: TGTGCCAGCGGGATGACAGATACGCAGTATTTT. This chain links TRBV27 with TRBJ2-3; D gene ambiguous. Germline lookup yields CDR1 MNHEY and CDR2 SMNVEV (reference sequence). Trimming removed 8 bases at V and 3 bases at J, with 6 bases between. The CDR3 consists of 11 residues.